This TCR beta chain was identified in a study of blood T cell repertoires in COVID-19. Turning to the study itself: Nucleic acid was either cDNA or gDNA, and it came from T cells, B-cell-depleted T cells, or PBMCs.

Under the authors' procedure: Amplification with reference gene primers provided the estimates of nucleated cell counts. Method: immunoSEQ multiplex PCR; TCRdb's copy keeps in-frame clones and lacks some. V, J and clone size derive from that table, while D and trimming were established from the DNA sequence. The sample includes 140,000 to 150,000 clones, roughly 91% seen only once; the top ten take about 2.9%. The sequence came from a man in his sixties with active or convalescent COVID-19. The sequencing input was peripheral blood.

DNA of the CDR3: TGTGCCAGCTCACCCCGGGAGAATGAAAAACTGTTTTTT. The encoded protein is CASSPRENEKLFF. V usage is TRBV18 and J usage is TRBJ1-4; D remains ambiguous. The CDR3 is 13 residues long. The V gene's germline CDR1 is KGHSH and CDR2 LQKENI. Trimming pared 3 bases from V and 5 bases from J, leaving 7 bases between.